Each of the 11 T cell receptor beta chains below was sequenced from the same sample in a study of T cell repertoires in cytomegalovirus infection. TCRdb re-called the reads through MiXCR, storing one row per CDR3 protein. The profile shows 300,000 to 400,000 distinct CDR3 sequences, 25% of them singletons. No cognate antigen is known for these TCRs. Sequencing used cultured PBMCs, obtained from culture after CMV antigen stimulation. All receptors come from a human donor in good health (CMV status not recorded). Some clones in this sample may be carry-over from other donors' samples.

CDR3 loop: CASSSTGGDNTGELFF. The CDR3, as DNA: TGTGCCAGCAGCTCTACGGGAGGCGACAACACCGGGGAGCTGTTTTTT. The genes are TRBV5-6 and TRBJ2-2; 7 bases match TRBD2. Trimming removed 3 bases from V and 2 bases from J; junction bases left unmatched: 7. This CDR3 spans 16 amino acids. The germline CDR1 and CDR2 sequences are SGHDT and YYEEEE.

The chain combines TRBV4-2 with TRBJ2-1; TRBD2 might be the D (7 bases). This CDR3 spans 18 amino acids. V was trimmed by 6 bases and J by 8 bases, leaving 29 bases between them. Germline CDR1 LGHNA, CDR2 YNFKEQ. CDR3 in DNA: TGTGCCAGCAGTCCCTGGGGGCGGGAGCCTGGGTTTCGGGATGAGCAGTTCTTC. Translating it yields CASSPWGREPGFRDEQFF.

This clonotype has more than one count but fewer than ten. The J gene is TRBJ2-1, the V gene TRBV19, with TRBD1 matching 7 bases. Trimming at V came to 4 bases and at J to 5 bases, leaving 11 bases not matched to a gene. The CDR3 length is 16 residues. Germline assignment: CDR1 LNHDA and CDR2 SQIVND (reference sequence). CDR3 sequence: CASSRTGTVINNEQFF. As DNA, the CDR3 is TGTGCCAGTAGTAGGACCGGGACAGTAATAAACAATGAGCAGTTCTTC.

This clonotype appeared many times. The genes are TRBV7-9 and TRBJ1-1; unclear D gene. V was clipped by 1 base and J by 2 bases, with 8 bases between them. The CDR3 is 14 amino acids. CDR1 and CDR2 (germline): SEHNR, FQNEAQ (reference sequence). CDR3 bases: TGTGCCAGCAGCTTAGTGGCAGACAACACTGAAGCTTTCTTT. This encodes CASSLVADNTEAFF.

There are many counts of this clonotype. The rearrangement links TRBV7-2 to TRBJ2-1; D unresolved. Looked up from germline, CDR1 is SGHTA and CDR2 is FQGNSA. Trimming pared 2 bases from V and 4 bases from J, leaving 9 bases between. CDR3 length: 14 amino acids. The CDR3 nucleotides are TGTGCCAGCAGCTTAAATCCACCGTACAATGAGCAGTTCTTC. The encoded protein is CASSLNPPYNEQFF. Supplemented by reference TRBV7-2 and TRBJ2-1, the full variable domain reads GAGVSQSPSNKVTEKGKDVELRCDPISGHTALYWYRQSLGQGLEFLIYFQGNSAPDKSGLPSDRFSAERTGGSVSTLTIQRTQQEDSAVYLCASSLNPPYNEQFFGPGTRLTVL.

This clonotype was seen a handful of times. V usage is TRBV19 and J usage is TRBJ1-6, with TRBD1 as a possible D gene (5 bases). CDR1 and CDR2 from the germline V gene are LNHDA and SQIVND (reference sequence). Trimming took off 3 bases at V and 5 bases at J, with 11 bases between the two ends. There are 15 residues in the CDR3. This CDR3 reads CASSILGLNNSPLHF. Written as DNA, the CDR3 is TGTGCCAGTAGTATTCTGGGGCTAAATAATTCACCCCTCCACTTT.

This clonotype showed up many times. The rearrangement joins TRBV7-2 to TRBJ2-1; 10 bases line up with TRBD2. This CDR3 is 15 amino acids long. CDR1 is SGHTA, CDR2 FQGNSA, per germline. V dropped 3 bases and J dropped 8; count of bases not matched to a gene: 7. The CDR3 DNA reads as TGTGCCAGCAGCTTGGCTAGCGGGAGTTTCGATGAGCAGTTCTTC. It yields the protein CASSLASGSFDEQFF.

The chain links TRBV7-2 to TRBJ1-2; tentatively, D is TRBD1 (6 bases). The V gene's germline CDR1 is SGHTA and CDR2 FQGNSA. The V end lost 7 bases, the J end lost 3 bases, and 27 bases lay between the germline ends. The CDR3 totals 18 residues. This chain's CDR3 is CASIPKGGVLGIDYGYTF. The CDR3 bases are TGTGCCAGCATCCCTAAGGGGGGGGTCCTAGGAATAGACTATGGCTACACCTTC.

The chain employs TRBV5-8 and TRBJ2-6; 8 nucleotides align to TRBD2. V shed 4 bases, J shed 2 bases, and the junction held 5 bases outside the gene matches. Per germline, CDR1 SGHTS and CDR2 YDEGEE. This CDR3 region has 16 residues. This CDR3 is CASSTGLAAGANVLTF. The DNA for the CDR3 is TGTGCCAGCAGCACCGGACTAGCAGCTGGGGCCAACGTCCTGACTTTC. The whole variable domain, remainder taken from reference TRBV5-8 and TRBJ2-6, is EAGVTQSPTHLIKTRGQQATLRCSPISGHTSVYWYQQALGLGLQFLLWYDEGEERNRGNFPPRFSGRQFPNYSSELNVNALELEDSALYLCASSTGLAAGANVLTFGAGSRLTVL.

In this sample, this clonotype turned up many times. The rearrangement uses TRBV12-3 or TRBV12-4 and TRBJ2-1, with TRBD2 matching over 11 bases. The CDR3 sequence is 20 residues long. The V gene end was trimmed by 5 bases and the J gene end by 0 bases; junction bases not matched to a gene: 15. The CDR3 here is CASSETGLAEELSSYNEQFF. The CDR3 coding sequence is TGTGCCAGCAGTGAAACGGGACTAGCGGAAGAACTAAGCTCCTACAATGAGCAGTTCTTC.

This clonotype appeared a few times. The chain is built from TRBV7-8 and TRBJ1-5; D possibly corresponds to TRBD1 (5 bases). Trimming removed 5 bases at V and 7 bases at J, with 21 bases between. The CDR3 extends over 16 amino acids. Per the germline V gene, CDR1 is SGHVS and CDR2 is FQNEAQ. The CDR3: CASSLDNPGGGQPQHF. CDR3 coding DNA: TGTGCCAGCAGCCTAGACAACCCGGGGGGAGGACAGCCCCAGCATTTT.